A selection of T cell receptor beta chains follows, all from one sample in a study of read filtering for tumor transcriptome and immune sequencing. TCRdb re-derived calls from the reads in MiXCR, one entry per CDR3 protein. The data show about 50,000 distinct CDR3 sequences, roughly 19% seen once. Material: a population of CD138-negative cells sorted from bone marrow. The receptors here all came from a donor at least 40 years old with multiple myeloma. Both conserved end residues are part of each CDR3. Each record gives: J gene, clone size, D gene, V gene, CDR3 protein, CDR3 DNA. D genes are given only for firm matches. Where a row states a size, it is once, few, many or the class of an expanded clone; other rows omit it.

TRBJ2-3,.,.,TRBV21-1,CARARGPSGRTRTDTEYF,TGTGCCAGGGCGAGAGGGCCTAGCGGGAGAACGCGCACAGATACGGAGTATTTT
TRBJ1-6,many,.,TRBV5-1,CASSLAATANNSPLHF,TGCGCCAGCAGCTTAGCGGCGACAGCGAATAATTCACCCCTCCACTTT
TRBJ2-5,many,TRBD2,TRBV7-2,CASSSTSGGPKGTQYF,TGTGCCAGCAGCTCGACTAGCGGAGGTCCAAAGGGAACCCAGTACTTC
TRBJ2-1,many,.,TRBV28,CASSLGPGDINEQFF,TGTGCCAGCAGTTTAGGACCAGGGGATATCAATGAGCAGTTCTTC
TRBJ2-5,.,.,TRBV11-3,CASRRGSQETQYF,TGTGCCAGCAGGAGGGGGAGCCAAGAGACCCAGTACTTC
TRBJ2-1,many,TRBD2,TRBV7-8,CASSLIPLAGGPAIYNEQFF,TGTGCCAGCAGCTTAATCCCACTAGCGGGAGGGCCCGCGATTTACAATGAGCAGTTCTTC
TRBJ1-1,many,.,TRBV29-1,CSVEAARVKGTEAFF,TGCAGCGTTGAAGCAGCCCGGGTCAAAGGGACTGAAGCTTTCTTT
TRBJ2-4,many,.,TRBV11-2,CASSLAALAKNIQYF,TGTGCCAGCAGCTTAGCCGCCCTAGCCAAAAACATTCAGTACTTC
TRBJ1-5,many,.,TRBV6-1,CASVLRVEQPQHF,TGTGCCAGCGTTCTCAGGGTAGAGCAGCCCCAGCATTTT
TRBJ2-5,.,TRBD2,TRBV7-9,CASSPGGGETQYF,TGTGCCAGCAGCCCGGGCGGGGGAGAGACCCAGTACTTC
TRBJ1-5,many,.,TRBV30,CAWSVVTGNQPQHF,TGTGCCTGGAGTGTTGTCACAGGCAATCAGCCCCAGCATTTT
TRBJ1-1,many,TRBD1,TRBV4-3,CASRRDRSSREAFF,TGCGCCAGCAGAAGGGACAGGTCTTCGCGCGAAGCTTTCTTT
TRBJ2-3,many,TRBD2,TRBV20-1,CSASRTSGIINTQYF,TGCAGTGCTTCTCGGACTAGCGGGATCATCAATACGCAGTATTTT
TRBJ2-2,many,.,TRBV24-1,CATSVRSTTGELFF,TGTGCCACCAGTGTCAGGTCGACCACCGGGGAGCTGTTTTTT
TRBJ2-1,many,.,TRBV6-2/TRBV6-3,CASNDSPQWDEQFF,TGTGCCAGCAATGACAGTCCGCAATGGGATGAGCAGTTCTTC
TRBJ2-5,many,TRBD2,TRBV5-1,CASSRQPSGETQYF,TGCGCCAGCAGCCGACAACCTAGCGGAGAGACCCAGTACTTC
TRBJ2-2,many,TRBD1,TRBV3-1,CASSPAGTGRYGELFF,TGTGCCAGCAGCCCTGCCGGGACAGGGCGCTACGGGGAGCTGTTTTTT
TRBJ2-3,many,.,TRBV29-1,CSVAVTPRDTQYF,TGCAGCGTTGCCGTGACCCCCAGAGATACGCAGTATTTT
TRBJ2-2,many,.,TRBV4-3,CASSQEGPTRAGWHGELFF,TGCGCCAGCAGCCAAGAGGGGCCGACCCGGGCAGGTTGGCACGGGGAGCTGTTTTTT
TRBJ2-5,few,TRBD1,TRBV29-1,CSAADWTGDETQYF,TGCAGCGCCGCTGATTGGACAGGGGATGAGACCCAGTACTTC
TRBJ2-7,many,.,TRBV27,CASSLRGPRYEQYF,TGTGCCAGCAGTTTAAGGGGACCTCGCTACGAGCAGTACTTC
TRBJ1-1,.,.,TRBV5-1,CASSLYWGNTEAFF,TGCGCCAGCAGCTTATATTGGGGGAACACTGAAGCTTTCTTT
TRBJ2-7,.,TRBD2,TRBV4-2,CASSQGGRGYEQYF,TGCGCCAGCAGCCAAGGCGGGAGGGGCTACGAGCAGTACTTC
TRBJ1-1,many,TRBD1,TRBV5-1,CASGQDRMGTEAFF,TGCGCCAGCGGTCAGGACAGGATGGGCACTGAAGCTTTCTTT
TRBJ2-7,few,TRBD2,TRBV19,CASSGGTSGPYEQYF,TGTGCCAGTAGTGGGGGGACTAGCGGTCCCTACGAGCAGTACTTC
TRBJ1-5,many,.,TRBV4-1,CASSQRGISSQPQHF,TGCGCCAGCAGCCAGCGAGGGATTTCATCTCAGCCCCAGCATTTT
TRBJ1-4,few,.,TRBV18,CASSPRRNEKLFF,TGTGCCAGCTCACCACGGCGAAATGAAAAACTGTTTTTT
TRBJ2-5,once,.,TRBV29-1,CGVSGGGMQETQYF,TGCGGTGTCTCCGGGGGCGGGATGCAAGAGACCCAGTACTTC
TRBJ2-1,medium-sized,TRBD2,TRBV29-1,CSVASGHAPEQFF,TGCAGCGTTGCTAGCGGTCATGCCCCTGAGCAGTTCTTC
TRBJ2-5,many,.,TRBV12-3/TRBV12-4,CASSLGRAQETQYF,TGTGCCAGCAGTTTGGGCAGGGCCCAAGAGACCCAGTACTTC
TRBJ2-7,many,TRBD1,TRBV20-1,CSAPYRGRSPLVDEQYF,TGCAGTGCCCCCTACAGGGGGCGTTCTCCTTTGGTTGACGAGCAGTACTTC
TRBJ1-1,.,.,TRBV18,CASSPGERAKTEAFF,TGTGCCAGCTCACCGGGGGAACGAGCGAAAACTGAAGCTTTCTTT
TRBJ1-5,many,TRBD1,TRBV20-1,CSASIPQGDASNQPQHF,TGCAGTGCTAGTATTCCCCAGGGGGACGCGAGCAATCAGCCCCAGCATTTT
TRBJ2-7,.,.,TRBV6-5,CASAPGYSYEQYF,TGTGCCAGCGCACCTGGCTACTCCTACGAGCAGTACTTC
TRBJ1-1,many,.,TRBV25-1,CASSLNGFTEAFF,TGTGCCAGCAGTCTTAATGGATTTACTGAAGCTTTCTTT
TRBJ1-4,.,TRBD1,TRBV7-9,CASSLAWQGEATNERLFF,TGTGCCAGCAGCTTAGCGTGGCAGGGGGAGGCAACTAACGAAAGACTGTTTTTT
TRBJ1-4,many,TRBD1,TRBV7-2,CASSQGQGATNEKLFF,TGTGCCAGCAGCCAAGGACAGGGCGCAACTAATGAAAAACTGTTTTTT
TRBJ2-5,many,.,TRBV12-5,CASGLVPETQYF,TGTGCTAGTGGTTTGGTACCGGAGACCCAGTACTTC
TRBJ1-1,many,.,TRBV6-2/TRBV6-3,CASSRTRNTEAFF,TGTGCCAGCAGCCGCACAAGGAACACTGAAGCTTTCTTT